These 16 T cell receptor beta chains originate from one sample sequenced in a study of PD-L1 blockade in urothelial cancer. The table came from immunoSEQ multiplex PCR; TCRdb's copy has only in-frame clones and leaves some out. Found here are around 100,000 clones, about nine tenths of them singletons; the top ten hold 0.7% to 0.95%. The sample was PBMCs, taken around atezolizumab (anti-PD-L1) treatment. The receptors here all came from a woman aged 80 or over with urothelial cancer.

The chain has TRBV7-7 and TRBJ2-7; D is perhaps TRBD2 (6 bases). Between the trimmed V and J ends, which lost 3 bases and 7 bases, there was a span of 13 bases. Germline V gene sequence: CDR1 SSHAT, CDR2 FNYEAQ (reference sequence). This CDR3 has 13 residues. CDR3 nucleotide sequence: TGTGCCAGCAGCTTGGACCAAGCGGGTGAGCAGTACTTC. Residues: CASSLDQAGEQYF.

The chain is built from TRBV2 and TRBJ2-7, with TRBD2 identical over 9 bases. CDR3 length equals 16 residues. V lost 2 bases and J lost 7; bases outside the gene matches: 12. Germline V CDR1 and CDR2: SNHLY, FYNNEI. The CDR3 sequence is CASSERASGAFREQYF. CDR3 coding DNA: TGTGCCAGCAGTGAAAGGGCTAGCGGGGCGTTCAGGGAGCAGTACTTC.

The J gene is TRBJ2-7, the V gene TRBV6-6; 9 nucleotides align to TRBD1. Looked up from germline, CDR1 is MNHNY and CDR2 is SVGAGI (reference sequence). The CDR3 sequence is 13 residues long. V lost 5 bases, J lost 3 bases, and 2 bases stayed unmatched. The CDR3 nucleotides read TGTGCCAGCAGTCGGGACAGGGACTACGAGCAGTACTTC. This translates into CASSRDRDYEQYF.

The V gene is TRBV6-1, the J gene TRBJ2-1, with D hard to call. Germline lookup yields CDR1 MNHNS and CDR2 SASEGT. CDR3 length equals 13 residues. V dropped 3 bases and J dropped 8 bases, with 11 bases sitting between them. CDR3 bases: TGTGCCAGCAGTGATTTTGCTCGGGATGAGCAGTTCTTC. Translation: CASSDFARDEQFF.

Only a few counts were recorded for this clone. This chain joins TRBV25-1 and TRBJ1-2; D call uncertain. Deletions cut 3 bases from V and 4 bases from J, with 9 bases between. There are 13 residues in the CDR3. Germline CDR1 and CDR2: MGHDK and SYGVNS. CDR3 loop: CASSDAGIYGYTF. DNA of the CDR3: TGTGCCAGCAGTGATGCGGGAATCTATGGCTACACCTTC.

Remarks on this clone: The junction shows a germline mismatch at one end, possibly a read error. The V call is TRBV2, the J call TRBJ1-2; D not resolved. The germline V gene has CDR1 SNHLY and CDR2 FYNNEI. CDR3 length: 12 amino acids. CDR3 nucleotide sequence: TGTGCCAGCAGGGAAGACTATTATGGCTACACCTTC. This gives the protein CASREDYYGYTF. The variable domain in full, with the rest retrieved from reference TRBV2 and TRBJ1-2, is EPEVTQTPSHQVTQMGQEVILRCVPISNHLYFYWYRQILGQKVEFLVSFYNNEISEKSEIFDDQFSVERPDGSNFTLKIRSTKLEDSAMYFCASREDYYGYTFGSGTRLTVV.

V and J are TRBV5-1 and TRBJ2-1; 14 bases are shared with TRBD2. J gave up 4 bases and V 7 bases, and 4 bases lay outside the gene matches. The CDR3 contains 15 residues. Germline V gene sequence: CDR1 SGHRS, CDR2 YFSETQ. The CDR3 coding sequence is TGCGCCAGCCGAGGGACTAGCGGGGGTTACAATGAGCAGTTCTTC. Translated, it gives CASRGTSGGYNEQFF.

The chain uses TRBV2 and TRBJ2-5; D is unresolved. This CDR3 spans 12 amino acids. The germline gives CDR1 SNHLY, CDR2 FYNNEI. Trimming took off 6 bases at V and 2 bases at J, with 7 bases between the two ends. This chain's CDR3 is CASRFSQETQYF. The CDR3, as DNA: TGTGCCAGCAGGTTCTCTCAAGAGACCCAGTACTTC.

The chain couples TRBV28 to TRBJ2-5; a weak D match, TRBD1 (6 bases). This CDR3 is 15 amino acids long. Germline loops: CDR1 MDHEN, CDR2 SYDVKM. V lost 6 bases to trimming and J lost 4 bases, with 18 bases between them. The CDR3 protein is CASRRSSGDGETQYF. The CDR3 coding sequence is TGTGCCAGCAGAAGGTCTTCAGGGGATGGAGAGACCCAGTACTTC.

The chain joins TRBV6-5 to TRBJ1-1; D uncertain. CDR1 is MNHEY and CDR2 is SVGAGI in the germline V gene. V gave up 7 bases and J gave up 6 bases, with 15 bases separating them. The CDR3 extends over 13 amino acids. This CDR3 is CASTLKGVSEAFF. CDR3 sequence (DNA): TGTGCCAGCACCTTAAAAGGAGTCTCTGAAGCTTTCTTT.

The chain employs TRBV19 and TRBJ1-1; 8 bases match TRBD1. J lost 3 bases, V lost 7 bases, and 1 base had no gene match. Per germline, CDR1 LNHDA and CDR2 SQIVND (reference sequence). There are 12 residues in the CDR3. CDR3 sequence reads: CASKTGDTEAFF. The CDR3 DNA follows: TGTGCCAGTAAGACAGGGGACACTGAAGCTTTCTTT.

This sequence joins TRBV29-1 and TRBJ2-1, with D maybe TRBD2 (6 bases). From germline, CDR1 is SQVTM and CDR2 ANQGSEA. Between the trimmed V and J ends, which lost 1 base and 13 bases, there was a span of 14 bases. This CDR3 contains 12 residues. CDR3 coding DNA: TGCAGCGTTGAAGTGTCAACGGGAGTACAGTTCTTC. This encodes CSVEVSTGVQFF.

V gene TRBV7-2 combines with J gene TRBJ2-2; 7 nucleotides agree with TRBD1. V lost 4 bases to trimming and J lost 6 bases; unmatched junction nucleotides: 5. Per the germline V gene, CDR1 is SGHTA and CDR2 is FQGNSA. The CDR3 is 14 amino acids. The CDR3 region has the DNA TGTGCCAGCAGCTCCAGGGGGAAGTCCGGGGAGCTGTTTTTT. Residues: CASSSRGKSGELFF. Using reference TRBV7-2 and TRBJ2-2 for the parts outside the CDR3, the full variable domain is GAGVSQSPSNKVTEKGKDVELRCDPISGHTALYWYRQSLGQGLEFLIYFQGNSAPDKSGLPSDRFSAERTGGSVSTLTIQRTQQEDSAVYLCASSSRGKSGELFFGEGSRLTVL.

This clone was picked up one time. The chain links TRBV29-1 to TRBJ1-1, with 11 bases aligning to TRBD1. Germline CDR1 and CDR2: SQVTM and ANQGSEA. This CDR3 has 14 amino acids. V dropped 3 bases and J dropped 4; count of bases not matched to a gene: 4. The CDR3 DNA follows: TGCAGCGTTGACCCCGGGACAGGGGGCACTGAAGCTTTCTTT. Translation gives CSVDPGTGGTEAFF.

The chain links TRBV21-1 to TRBJ2-1; the table's D call TRBD1 went unverified against the DNA. TRBV21-1 is a pseudogene. This CDR3 has 17 residues. CDR3 bases: TGTGCCAGCAGCAAAGTCGACAGGGACGAACCCTACAATGAGCAGTTCTTC. Translation gives CASSKVDRDEPYNEQFF.

The J gene is TRBJ1-1, the V gene TRBV6-6, with 9 bases lining up with TRBD1. After removal of 5 bases from V and 8 bases from J, the junction contained 6 bases not matched to a gene. The CDR3 totals 13 residues. Germline lookup yields CDR1 MNHNY and CDR2 SVGAGI (reference sequence). CDR3 nucleotides: TGTGCCAGCAGTCGGACAGGGGAGGGAGAAGCTTTCTTT. Translating gives CASSRTGEGEAFF.